This TCR beta chain was obtained from a study of CD8+ T cells in alopecia areata (dated by TCRdb to between 2018 and 2020). A note on the overall study: Treated patients were enrolled in an open-label pilot trial of oral tofacitinib at 5 to 10 mg twice daily for moderate-to-severe alopecia areata. Tofacitinib was given for 6 to 18 months, followed by 6 months of follow-up off drug to assess delayed response and recurrence. In both human patients and the C3H/HeJ mouse model, the study applied high-throughput TCRbeta sequencing to look at T cell clonal expansion in alopecia areata. Scalp tissue and sorted CD4+ and CD8+ peripheral blood T cells from patchy and totalis/universalis alopecia areata patients and from healthy controls were covered by human TCRbeta sequencing. Patients on tofacitinib were biopsied at baseline and after 4 and 24 weeks of treatment, and several of the patients also had a later scalp biopsy. Scalp clonality was compared across normal scalp (n=4), patchy alopecia areata scalp (n=8), and alopecia totalis/universalis scalp (n=8). RNA was extracted with the PAXgene miRNA kit for fixed scalp, the miRNeasy kit for PBMCs, and the RNeasy kit for mouse skin. Amplification of TCRbeta CDR3 regions was done by immunoSEQ multiplex PCR using 35 Vbeta forward primers and 13 Jbeta reverse primers. The investigation overall reported the following: Compared with normal scalp, lesional scalp had higher clonality and more expanded CD8+ clones, particularly in alopecia totalis/universalis, a pattern that suggests antigenic drive. Compared with mice, TCR sequences shared between patients were less clear, possibly partly because of HLA diversity across the patient population. Unlike mouse skin, which is dominated by gammadelta T cells, normal human skin has resident alphabeta T cells that are also sequenced, and this complicates analysis of the scalp TCR repertoire.

Receptor amplification or capture employed the immunoSEQ multiplex PCR assay. For TCR sequencing, RNA was extracted from every sample and reverse transcribed into cDNA to serve as template. First-strand cDNA was synthesized with SuperScript III using a 2:1 mix of oligo-dT and random hexamers. A synthetic immune receptor repertoire was used to gauge amplification bias, and whatever bias remained was removed computationally. Per the source publication's procedure: Raw reads were preprocessed to remove errors, and CDR3 was defined according to IMGT conventions as the region from the conserved cysteine to phenylalanine. Clonality was computed by normalizing Shannon entropy by log2 of the number of productive unique TCRs and subtracting the result from 1. CD4 or CD8 identity of scalp clones was inferred by cross-referencing scalp TCRbeta sequences with sorted blood CD4 and CD8 repertoires. TCRdb limited this immuneACCESS table to in-frame rearrangements with V and J called. A share of clones is missing; checked studies link under half to unresolved V genes, and the rest is unexplained. Clone size and V and J calls were adopted from that table, with D and trimming inferred from the DNA. The sample records over 150,000 clones, roughly 60% of which are singletons. The ten largest clones represent 1.7% of the sample.

Worth noting for this clone: The specificity of this receptor is unknown. Per-base qualities were not stored, and no clone one base away is much larger.

Interpreted using the paper, the time point label stands for: baseline before oral tofacitinib. From alopecia areata patients, peripheral blood was collected along with lesional scalp punch biopsies. PBMCs were separated by density centrifugation and stained for CD3, CD4 and CD8, after which CD4+ and CD8+ T cells were sorted on a FACSAria. Its CDR3 holds 19 amino acids, cysteine through phenylalanine. Of all the DNA, just the CDR3 is kept, 57 bases in frame from base 1. The germline V gene provides CDR1 SGHVS and CDR2 FQNEAQ. The junction shows trimming of 1 base on V and 5 bases on J, plus 24 bases between the germline ends.

The chain employs TRBV7-8 and TRBJ2-4, with the identity of the D gene unclear. This material consisted of CD4+ T cells sorted from blood, taken at week 0. This receptor was taken from a human donor with alopecia areata. The CDR3 protein: CASSLGSIPPWFGQNIQYF. The DNA reads TGTGCCAGCAGCTTAGGCAGCATACCCCCCTGGTTTGGTCAAAACATTCAGTACTTC.